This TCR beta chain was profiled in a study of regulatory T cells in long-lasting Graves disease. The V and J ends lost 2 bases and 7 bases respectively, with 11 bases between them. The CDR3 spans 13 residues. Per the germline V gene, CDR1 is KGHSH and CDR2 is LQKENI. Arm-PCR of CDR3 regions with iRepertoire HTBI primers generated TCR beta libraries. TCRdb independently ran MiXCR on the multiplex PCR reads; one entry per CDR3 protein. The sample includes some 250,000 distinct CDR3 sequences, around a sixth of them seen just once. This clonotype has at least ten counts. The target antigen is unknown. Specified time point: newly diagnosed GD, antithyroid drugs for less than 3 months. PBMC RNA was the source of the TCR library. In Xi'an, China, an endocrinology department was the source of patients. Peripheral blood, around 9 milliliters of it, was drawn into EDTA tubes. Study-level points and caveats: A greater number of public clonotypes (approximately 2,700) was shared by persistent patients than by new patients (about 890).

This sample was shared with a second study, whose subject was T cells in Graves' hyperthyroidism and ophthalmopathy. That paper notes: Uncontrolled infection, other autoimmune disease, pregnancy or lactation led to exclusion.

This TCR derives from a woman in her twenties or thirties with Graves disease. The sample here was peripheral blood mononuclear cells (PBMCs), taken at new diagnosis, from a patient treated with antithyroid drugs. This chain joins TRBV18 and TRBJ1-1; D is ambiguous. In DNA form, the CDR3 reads TGTGCCAGCTCACCAACGAGAGGAGTTGAAGCTTTCTTT. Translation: CASSPTRGVEAFF.